This entry describes one TCR beta chain. This receptor's antigen is unknown. Within one base of it there is no much larger clone, and no base qualities were kept. The data are from a study of blood T cell repertoires in COVID-19 (dated by TCRdb to the early 2020s). For the study in its entirety: Samples from collaborators originated in the United States, Italy and Spain and spanned both the acute and convalescent phases of COVID-19. The samples were drawn from two sources: the first 160 participants of the ongoing ImmuneRACE study, and about 1,300 subjects contributed by 6 global collaborators. A freely available public database, intended as a resource for researchers studying the immune response to SARS-CoV-2, is where the repertoires were released. Where available, HLA class I and class II types were taken from metadata supplied by the sample provider and were not determined by assay-based typing. Subjects who had been exposed to COVID-19, were actively infected with it, or had recovered from it provided the deeply sampled blood TCRbeta repertoires that made up the dataset. A de-identified subject ID, COVID-19 status, age in years and sex were almost always included in the sample metadata. The material from the prospective study consisted of cDNA or gDNA derived from T cells, B-cell-depleted T cells, or PBMCs.

The CDR3 sequence holds 14 residues, the cysteine and phenylalanine included. The retained sequence is limited to the CDR3, 42 bases, with the frame set at the first base. V drops 8 bases and J drops 4 bases, leaving 17 bases in between. The germline V gene (reference sequence) supplies CDR1 PRHDT and CDR2 FYEKMQ. Participants in the prospective study were aged about 18 to 95 years, lived in more than 20 United States geographic areas, and enrolled through a virtual design. Cohort assignment in the prospective study relied on participant-reported clinical history from a screening survey and a study questionnaire. Each participant in the prospective study had whole blood, serum and a nasopharyngeal or oropharyngeal swab collected by mobile phlebotomists. Over a roughly 2-month period, participants in the prospective study had the option of providing additional blood draws and questionnaires. Blood samples from the prospective study were shipped frozen or at room temperature prior to DNA extraction.

Findings and caveats that apply to the study as a whole: The quantity of clinical and demographic metadata differed by source and by participant and was supplied without curation.

TCRbeta CDR3 regions were amplified from genomic DNA using the immunoSEQ Assay, a bias-controlled multiplex PCR. In the paper's pipeline: The number of nucleated cells in each sample was estimated by amplification of reference gene primers within the assay. To quantify the absolute abundance of each unique TCRbeta CDR3 rearrangement, sequence reads were collapsed and filtered. For each sample, productive Simpson clonality was calculated by taking the square root of Simpson's diversity index across productive rearrangements. This is the immuneACCESS table as TCRdb keeps it, with only in-frame sequences that have V and J called. A part of the clones is gone; compared with another copy, unresolved V genes explain less than half, and the rest is unexplained. D and trimming come from the DNA, and the V and J calls and clone size come from that table. The sample table shows some 250,000 clones, and roughly nine tenths are seen once. The ten largest account for approximately 1.3% of the sample.

Here the chain combines TRBV13 and TRBJ1-2; 6 matching bases give a weak D call of TRBD1. The sample was PBMCs or T cells enriched from blood (not recorded which). This sequence originates from a human donor in a cohort exposed to, infected with or recovered from COVID-19 (not recorded which). The donor label of this sample is uncertain. The DNA sequence is TGTGCCAGCTTTAGGACAGATTTGGCCTATGGCTACACCTTC. This sequence encodes CASFRTDLAYGYTF.